The next 20 T cell receptor beta chains were all read from a single sample in a study of blood T cells in healthy people across ages. The second PCR ran about 6 to 12 cycles with a sample-barcoded 5' primer and J-beta primers. TCRdb itself ran the 5' RACE reads through MiXCR, one entry per CDR3 protein. The table has roughly 680,000 distinct CDR3 sequences, roughly half seen once. Sample: blood. The source is a woman aged 80 or over in good health.

This clonotype was found many times. This chain connects TRBV5-5 to TRBJ2-7; the match to TRBD2 covers 7 bases. CDR3 size: 14 residues. The V and J ends lost 2 bases and 6 bases, in that order; junction bases with no gene match: 8. The germline V gene encodes CDR1 SGHKS and CDR2 YYEKEE (reference sequence). CDR3 nucleotides: TGTGCCAGCAGCTTTTTACTAGCGCAAGCCGAGCAGTACTTC. Translated, it gives CASSFLLAQAEQYF.

Only a few counts were recorded for this clonotype. V usage is TRBV28 and J usage is TRBJ1-5, with TRBD1 matching 8 bases. Per germline, CDR1 MDHEN and CDR2 SYDVKM. The CDR3 runs 17 residues. V lost 7 bases, J lost 3 bases, and 14 bases stayed unmatched. Written as DNA, the CDR3 is TGTGCCAGCACCCTGGGTGGAGGACAGGGCCTCAATCAGCCCCAGCATTTT. Its protein product is CASTLGGGQGLNQPQHF.

V is TRBV7-3 and J is TRBJ2-1, with 12 bases fitting TRBD2. Germline V CDR1 and CDR2: SGHTA, FQGTGA. The ends lost 3 bases at V and 3 bases at J; junction bases unmatched: 3. There are 16 residues in the CDR3. CDR3 protein: CASSLTSGSIYNEQFF. CDR3 in DNA: TGTGCCAGCAGCTTGACTAGCGGGAGTATCTACAATGAGCAGTTCTTC.

This clonotype was recorded a few times. The J gene is TRBJ1-5, the V gene TRBV4-2; D is unclear. CDR3 length equals 17 residues. V was trimmed by 2 bases and J by 3 bases, leaving 17 bases between them. Germline assignment: CDR1 LGHNA and CDR2 YNFKEQ. CDR3 sequence reads: CASSQITIQQSNQPQHF. The DNA for the CDR3 is TGTGCCAGCAGCCAAATCACGATTCAACAGTCCAATCAGCCCCAGCATTTT.

The rearrangement joins TRBV5-1 to TRBJ2-7; 7 nucleotides line up with TRBD2. The CDR3 loop spans 15 amino acids. After removal of 0 bases from V and 2 bases from J, the junction contained 5 bases not matched to a gene. The V gene's germline CDR1 is SGHRS and CDR2 YFSETQ. CDR3 loop: CASSLEAGSTYEQYF. The CDR3 bases are TGCGCCAGCAGCTTGGAAGCGGGGAGTACCTACGAGCAGTACTTC.

The V and J genes are TRBV20-1 and TRBJ1-6; 8 bases align to TRBD1. Trimming at V came to 6 bases and at J to 10 bases, leaving 14 bases not matched to a gene. In germline, CDR1 is DFQATT, CDR2 SNEGSKA (reference sequence). This CDR3 region has 15 residues. The CDR3 sequence is CSAPSGSRGHSPLHF. CDR3 DNA sequence: TGCAGTGCCCCGAGCGGGAGCAGGGGGCACTCACCCCTCCACTTT.

With respect to this clonotype: A read error may be the cause here, since a much bigger clone is one base away. The chain joins TRBV2 to TRBJ2-4; D gene unclear. The last part of the DNA fits TRBJ2-5 better; the J call may be wrong. CDR1 and CDR2 from the germline V gene are SNHLY and FYNNEI. The CDR3 spans 17 residues. CDR3 sequence reads: CASSEVLRKGTQETQYF. Here the CDR3 DNA reads TGTGCCAGCAGTGAGGTCCTGAGGAAGGGCACCCAAGAGACCCAGTACTTC.

The genes are TRBV2 and TRBJ1-5; 9 bases fit TRBD1. The CDR3 is made up of 16 amino acids. Losses at the gene ends were 7 bases for V and 3 bases for J; bases not matched to a gene: 10. CDR1 and CDR2 from the germline V gene are SNHLY and FYNNEI. The CDR3 region is CASNRDTGGPNQPQHF. The CDR3 nucleotides are TGTGCCAGCAACAGAGATACAGGGGGCCCCAATCAGCCCCAGCATTTT.

This clonotype was observed once. The chain recombines TRBV7-8 with TRBJ2-5; TRBD2 matches 10 bases. The CDR3 is made up of 18 amino acids. Germline V gene lookup returns CDR1 SGHVS and CDR2 FQNEAQ. V trimming: 5 bases; J trimming: 2 bases; junction bases outside the gene matches: 14. The CDR3 spells CASSPYHSGRLSQETQYF. The CDR3 DNA is TGTGCCAGCAGCCCCTACCATAGCGGGAGGCTTTCTCAAGAGACCCAGTACTTC.

The V and J genes are TRBV9 and TRBJ2-7; D is perhaps TRBD1 (7 bases). Germline CDR1 reads SGDLS; CDR2 reads YYNGEE. V gave up 4 bases and J gave up 7 bases, with 18 bases separating them. The CDR3 totals 14 residues. DNA for the CDR3: TGTGCCAGCAGCCTAGACAGGGAGGTTGATGAGCAGTACTTC. Translating gives CASSLDREVDEQYF.

CDR3 loop: CSVHPPQGLSGNEQFF. CDR3 DNA sequence: TGCAGCGTTCACCCCCCCCAAGGGTTGTCGGGTAATGAGCAGTTCTTC. The chain couples TRBV29-1 to TRBJ2-1; D ambiguous. The CDR3 is 16 amino acids. Per the germline V gene, CDR1 is SQVTM and CDR2 is ANQGSEA. V dropped 5 bases and J dropped 7 bases, with 24 bases sitting between them.

The chain joins TRBV7-2 to TRBJ1-2; weak D call: TRBD1 (5 bases). Between the trimmed V and J ends, which lost 5 bases and 4 bases, there was a span of 17 bases. This CDR3 comprises 15 residues. Germline V gene data show CDR1 as SGHTA and CDR2 as FQGNSA. CDR3 sequence: CASSETSRVSYGYTF. CDR3 bases: TGTGCCAGCAGCGAAACAAGCAGGGTATCCTATGGCTACACCTTC.

This clonotype was seen only a few times. Just one base apart from a much larger clone, this may be a read error. The chain recombines TRBV7-2 with TRBJ2-1; D ambiguous. TRBJ2-7 explains the end of the DNA better; the J call may be wrong. There are 11 residues in the CDR3. Per germline, CDR1 SGHTA and CDR2 FQGNSA. The chain's CDR3 is CASSAYNEQYF. DNA of the CDR3: TGTGCCAGCAGCGCCTACAATGAGCAGTACTTC.

Note on this clonotype: One base away lies a much larger clone, so this may be a sequencing read error. The J gene is TRBJ2-1, the V gene TRBV5-1; 11 nucleotides line up with TRBD2. The better agreement between TRBJ2-7 and the DNA end casts doubt on the J call. This CDR3 region has 15 residues. CDR1 and CDR2 from the germline V gene are SGHRS and YFSETQ. The CDR3 spells CASSSTSGVYNEQYF. The CDR3 coding sequence is TGCGCCAGCAGCTCGACTAGCGGGGTATACAATGAGCAGTACTTC.

Of note for this clonotype: This may be a read error, as it is one base from a much larger clone. This chain joins TRBV12-3 or TRBV12-4 and TRBJ2-5; 7 bases are a match to TRBD1. The CDR3 has 12 residues. The V segment lost 9 bases and the J segment 10 bases; nucleotides outside the gene matches: 11. CDR3: CASRQGSWIQYF. CDR3 nucleotide sequence: TGTGCCAGTCGACAGGGCTCGTGGATCCAGTACTTC.

This CDR3 is CASSYTYFGGPQETQFF. The CDR3 nucleotides read TGTGCCAGCAGTTACACCTATTTCGGGGGGCCCCAAGAGACCCAGTTCTTC. This chain connects TRBV6-5 to TRBJ2-1; the D gene is possibly TRBD2 (7 bases). This CDR3 is 17 amino acids long. Germline V gives CDR1 MNHEY, CDR2 SVGAGI. Trimming took off 2 bases at V and 13 bases at J, with 27 bases between the two ends.

This clonotype occurred many times. This chain connects TRBV3-1 to TRBJ2-1; no reliable D call. The V end lost 2 bases, the J end lost 10 bases, and 6 bases lay between the germline ends. This CDR3 comprises 11 residues. Germline V gene data show CDR1 as LGHDT and CDR2 as YNNKEL (reference sequence). CDR3 nucleotide sequence: TGTGCCAGCAGCCAAAGGAACGAGCAGTTCTTC. It codes for CASSQRNEQFF.

This clonotype was counted many times. This rearrangement joins TRBV20-1 to TRBJ1-2; D remains ambiguous. CDR1 and CDR2 (germline): DFQATT, SNEGSKA (reference sequence). The length of the CDR3 is 13 residues. Trimming removed 0 bases at V and 6 bases at J, with 11 bases between. CDR3 nucleotide sequence: TGCAGTGCTAGAGATTTACCTTTCGATGGCTACACCTTC. This translates into CSARDLPFDGYTF.

This clonotype was seen a few times. A read error is possible here, since a much larger clone lies one base away. This chain links TRBV6-5 with TRBJ1-2, with 7 positions matching TRBD1. Germline assignment: CDR1 MNHEY and CDR2 SVGAGI. With 0 bases clipped from V and 3 bases from J, the junction kept 13 bases outside the gene matches. The CDR3 length is 18 residues. CDR3 protein: CASSYSSRDSRSYYGYTF. CDR3 DNA sequence: TGTGCCAGCAGTTACTCGAGCCGGGACAGCCGAAGCTACTATGGCTACACCTTC.

This rearrangement joins TRBV20-1 to TRBJ2-1; D may match TRBD1 or TRBD2 (5 bases each). V lost 8 bases and J 8 bases, leaving 19 bases between the germline ends. The CDR3 runs 13 residues. Germline CDR1 and CDR2: DFQATT and SNEGSKA (reference sequence). The CDR3 DNA follows: TGCAGTACCCAACATTGGGGGTTGGATGAGCAGTTCTTC. Translating gives CSTQHWGLDEQFF.